This T cell receptor (beta chain) derives from a study of blood T cell repertoires in COVID-19. This clone was detected a few times. The data were produced by immunoSEQ multiplex PCR, yet TCRdb's version contains in-frame clones alone and is incomplete. The sample records 150,000 or so clones, 70% to 85% being singletons. V lost 0 bases and J 4 bases, leaving 7 bases between the germline ends. CDR1 and CDR2 (germline): SGHAT, FQNNGV. CDR3 size: 14 residues. The chain uses TRBV11-2 and TRBJ2-1; possible D gene TRBD2, 6 bases. Sequenced material: peripheral blood. The receptor's source is a woman older than 75 with acute or convalescent COVID-19. The CDR3 reads CASSLEGLYNEQFF. The CDR3 DNA follows: TGTGCCAGCAGCTTAGAGGGACTTTACAATGAGCAGTTCTTC.